The present T cell receptor beta chain was sequenced within a study of Ad26.COV2.S vaccination and SARS-CoV-2 variants. Turning to the study itself: A COV1001 Ad26.COV2.S trial-arm participant provided the sample. Ad26.COV2.S was injected intramuscularly once or twice, 56 days apart.

As for treatment: some 20 received Ad26.COV2.S at low or high dose, single or two shots; about 5 received placebo; per-sample allocation not given. Sampling happened 63 days after the first vaccine or placebo injection. The protocol was immunoSEQ multiplex PCR, while the TCRdb copy is restricted to in-frame clones and leaves out a portion. Among some 480,000 clones listed, 70% to 90% were seen once. CDR3 size: 17 residues. Germline CDR1 LNHDA, CDR2 SQIVND (reference sequence). Trimming took 3 bases from V and 2 from J, leaving 19 bases between them. This TCR derives from a person aged 18-65 years who received the Ad26.COV2.S COVID-19 vaccine or a placebo. The sequencing here drew on peripheral blood, taken in a trial of Ad26.COV2.S vaccine versus placebo. This rearrangement joins TRBV19 to TRBJ1-1; tentative D call: TRBD1 (5 bases). CDR3 sequence: CASSMEFGAGHNTEAFF. CDR3 in DNA: TGTGCCAGTAGTATGGAGTTCGGGGCGGGTCATAACACTGAAGCTTTCTTT.